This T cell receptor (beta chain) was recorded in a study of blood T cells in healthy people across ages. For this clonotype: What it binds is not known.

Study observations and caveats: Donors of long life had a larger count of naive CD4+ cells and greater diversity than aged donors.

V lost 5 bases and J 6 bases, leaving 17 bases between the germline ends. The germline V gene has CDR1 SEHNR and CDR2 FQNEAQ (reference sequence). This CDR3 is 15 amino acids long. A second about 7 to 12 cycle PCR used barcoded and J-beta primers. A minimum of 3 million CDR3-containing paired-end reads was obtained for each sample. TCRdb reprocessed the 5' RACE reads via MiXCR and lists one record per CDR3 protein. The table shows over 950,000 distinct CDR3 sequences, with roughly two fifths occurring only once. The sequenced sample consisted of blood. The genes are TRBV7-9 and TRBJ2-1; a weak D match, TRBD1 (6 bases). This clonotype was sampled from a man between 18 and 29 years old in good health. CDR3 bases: TGTGCCAGCAGCGCCCGAAAATGGACAGTCAATGAGCAGTTCTTC. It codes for CASSARKWTVNEQFF.